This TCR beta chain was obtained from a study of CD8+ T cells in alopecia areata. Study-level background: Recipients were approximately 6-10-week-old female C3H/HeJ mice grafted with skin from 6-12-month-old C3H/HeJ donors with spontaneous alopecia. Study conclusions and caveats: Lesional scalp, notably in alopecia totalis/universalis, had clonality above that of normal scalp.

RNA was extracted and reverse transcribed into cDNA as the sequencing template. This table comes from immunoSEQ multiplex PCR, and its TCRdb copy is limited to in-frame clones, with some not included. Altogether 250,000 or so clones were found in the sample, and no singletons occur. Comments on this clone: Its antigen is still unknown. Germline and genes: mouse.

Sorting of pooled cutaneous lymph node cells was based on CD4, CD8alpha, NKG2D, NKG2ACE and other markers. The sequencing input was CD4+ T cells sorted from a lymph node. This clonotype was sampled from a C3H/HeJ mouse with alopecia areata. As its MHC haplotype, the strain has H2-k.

The covered CDR3 bases are TGTGCCAGCAGCCCGACTGGGGGGGCTCCT. Translation gives CASSPTGGAP. The full CDR3 sequence reads CASSPTGGAPEQFF. The chain couples TRBV5 to TRBJ2-1, with TRBD2 matching over 12 bases. The read comes to an end 4 residues before the CDR3 does, leaving the germline J gene to fill in the end. CDR3 length: 14 residues. Germline V gives CDR1 LGHNA, CDR2 YNLKQL (reference sequence).